Shown below are 17 T cell receptor beta chains from a single sample sequenced in a study of a mutant IDH1 vaccine in newly diagnosed glioma. Here immunoSEQ multiplex PCR was the method, and the copy in TCRdb shows in-frame clones only, minus some. The table records 50,000 or so clones, over 75% of them present only once. Time point reported: week 11, during vaccination. In every dose of vaccine, 300 ug of mutant IDH1 20-mer peptide was given alongside topical imiquimod. These receptors lack a known antigen. The sample was PBMCs, taken from a glioma patient whose treatment included an IDH1 peptide vaccine. These receptors were obtained from a man in his forties or fifties with glioma.

V gene TRBV15 combines with J gene TRBJ2-7, with no clear D. V was trimmed by 5 bases and J by 5 bases, leaving 22 bases between them. This CDR3 comprises 16 residues. Germline-derived CDR1 and CDR2 are LNHNV and YYDKDF (reference sequence). The CDR3 is CATSDAPPGREDEQYF. CDR3 in DNA: TGTGCCACCAGCGATGCCCCACCGGGCCGCGAAGACGAGCAGTACTTC.

This chain connects TRBV29-1 to TRBJ2-5, with 7 bases matching TRBD2. CDR1 SQVTM and CDR2 ANQGSEA come from the germline V gene. J lost 0 bases, V lost 5 bases, and 12 bases had no gene match. The CDR3 loop spans 16 amino acids. For the CDR3, the DNA is TGCAGCGTTAATGGGCTTATTAGCGGGTACCAAGAGACCCAGTACTTC. Its protein is CSVNGLISGYQETQYF.

This clone was found a few times. V is TRBV30 and J is TRBJ2-3; D unclear. Germline values: CDR1 GTSNPN, CDR2 SVGIG (reference sequence). Trimming took 2 bases from V and 1 from J, leaving 7 bases between them. This CDR3 has 13 amino acids. The CDR3 loop is CAWSHEGTDTQYF. The CDR3, as DNA: TGTGCCTGGAGTCACGAAGGCACAGATACGCAGTATTTT. Supplemented by reference TRBV30 and TRBJ2-3, the full variable domain reads SQTIHQWPATLVQPVGSPLSLECTVEGTSNPNLYWYRQAAGRGLQLLFYSVGIGQISSEVPQNLSASRPQDRQFILSSKKLLLSDSGFYLCAWSHEGTDTQYFGPGTRLTVL.

The chain uses TRBV6-1 and TRBJ1-3; the D is unclear. Trimming pared 11 bases from V and 2 bases from J, leaving 16 bases between. The germline CDR1 and CDR2 sequences are MNHNS and SASEGT. There are 14 residues in the CDR3. This CDR3 is CAVLGLPTGNTIYF. The CDR3 DNA reads TGTGCCGTCTTGGGTCTTCCAACTGGAAACACCATATATTTT.

This clone was seen more than once but under ten times. This rearrangement joins TRBV5-6 to TRBJ1-6, with 9 bases fitting TRBD1. Germline V gives CDR1 SGHDT, CDR2 YYEEEE. V shed 6 bases and J 7 bases; nucleotides not matched to a gene: 8. The CDR3 spans 15 residues. As DNA, the CDR3 is TGTGCCAGCAACCTCGTGACAGGGGGGAATTCACCCCTCCACTTT. This translates into CASNLVTGGNSPLHF.

CDR3 in amino acids: CASSEFGSGNDSPLHF. DNA for the CDR3: TGTGCCAGCAGTGAATTTGGTTCAGGGAACGATTCACCCCTCCACTTT. The chain links TRBV25-1 to TRBJ1-6; a possible D gene is TRBD1 (5 bases). The CDR3 covers 16 residues. The ends were cut back, 1 base at V and 8 bases at J, with 15 bases in the middle. Germline V gives CDR1 MGHDK, CDR2 SYGVNS.

V is TRBV4-3 and J is TRBJ2-7, with 14 bases matching TRBD2. V shed 4 bases and J 2 bases; nucleotides not matched to a gene: 4. The CDR3 is made up of 16 amino acids. CDR1 and CDR2 from the germline V gene are LGHNA and YSLEER. The DNA of the CDR3 is TGCGCCAGCAGCCTTGGACTAGCGGGGGGAACCTACGAGCAGTACTTC. Protein product: CASSLGLAGGTYEQYF.

The rearrangement links TRBV30 to TRBJ2-1, with D unclear. There are 12 residues in the CDR3. Trimming removed 0 bases from V and 7 bases from J, with 7 bases in between. CDR1 is GTSNPN and CDR2 is SVGIG in the germline V gene (reference sequence). CDR3 sequence: CAWSVRGNEQFF. The CDR3 DNA reads as TGTGCCTGGAGTGTAAGAGGAAATGAGCAGTTCTTC.

The rearrangement links TRBV27 to TRBJ1-2; 7 nucleotides match TRBD1. The CDR3 is made up of 14 amino acids. Trimming cost V 2 bases and J 4 bases; bases outside gene matches: 4. The V gene's germline CDR1 is MNHEY and CDR2 SMNVEV (reference sequence). CDR3 amino acids: CASSLRQGVYGYTF. The CDR3 coding sequence is TGTGCCAGCAGTTTAAGACAGGGCGTCTATGGCTACACCTTC.

This clone showed up just once. The chain employs TRBV4-2 and TRBJ1-1, with no clear D. The length of the CDR3 is 12 residues. Germline V lookup: CDR1 LGHNA, CDR2 YNFKEQ. Trimming removed 0 bases from V and 7 bases from J, with 6 bases in between. The DNA of the CDR3 is TGTGCCAGCAGCCAAGAAAGGGATGAAGCTTTCTTT. Amino acid sequence: CASSQERDEAFF.

This clone appeared a few times. This chain connects TRBV28 to TRBJ1-1, with a possible D match to TRBD1 (5 bases). Germline CDR1 is MDHEN and CDR2 is SYDVKM. The CDR3 sequence is 16 residues long. Trimming cost V 3 bases and J 5 bases, with 19 bases left between them. The CDR3 spells CASSFVGGGRRTEAFF. CDR3 DNA: TGTGCCAGCAGTTTTGTCGGGGGAGGGCGGAGGACTGAAGCTTTCTTT. Full variable domain (remainder filled in from reference TRBV28 and TRBJ1-1): DVKVTQSSRYLVKRTGEKVFLECVQDMDHENMFWYRQDPGLGLRLIYFSYDVKMKEKGDIPEGYSVSREKKERFSLILESASTNQTSMYLCASSFVGGGRRTEAFFGQGTRLTVV.

The rearrangement joins TRBV27 to TRBJ2-7; D gene ambiguous. Germline CDR1 and CDR2: MNHEY and SMNVEV (reference sequence). The CDR3 is 15 amino acids. The V end was cut by 0 bases, the J end by 2 bases, with 11 bases between. CDR3 coding DNA: TGTGCCAGCAGTTTATCGTTGGACGGTGCCTACGAGCAGTACTTC. Its translation: CASSLSLDGAYEQYF.

The chain employs TRBV5-1 and TRBJ2-5; D gene ambiguous. Germline-derived CDR1 and CDR2 are SGHRS and YFSETQ. The CDR3 runs 16 residues. Trimming removed 7 bases at V and 2 bases at J, with 21 bases between. For the CDR3, the DNA is TGCGCCAGCGGATCGCAATTTACTATGCAGCAAGAGACCCAGTACTTC. Translation gives CASGSQFTMQQETQYF.

This clone was counted between two and nine times. V and J are TRBV10-1 and TRBJ2-1; 8 bases align to TRBD2. Losses at the gene ends were 8 bases for V and 4 bases for J; bases not matched to a gene: 7. Germline values: CDR1 WNHNN, CDR2 SYGVQD (reference sequence). The CDR3 has 14 residues. Here the CDR3 DNA reads TGCGCCAGCCGGGAGGGCAGGGGATACAATGAGCAGTTCTTC. It is translated as CASREGRGYNEQFF.

V gene TRBV7-9 combines with J gene TRBJ2-5, with D tentatively TRBD2 (5 bases). The CDR3 is 16 amino acids. Germline V lookup: CDR1 SEHNR, CDR2 FQNEAQ (reference sequence). Trimming removed 4 bases at V and 0 bases at J, with 15 bases between. CDR3 in DNA: TGTGCCAGCAGCTGGACCGGACTGCGGTACCAAGAGACCCAGTACTTC. It translates to CASSWTGLRYQETQYF. The full variable domain, completed using reference TRBV7-9 and TRBJ2-5, is DTGVSQNPRHKITKRGQNVTFRCDPISEHNRLYWYRQTLGQGPEFLTYFQNEAQLEKSRLLSDRFSAERPKGSFSTLEIQRTEQGDSAMYLCASSWTGLRYQETQYFGPGTRLLVL.

V and J are TRBV5-1 and TRBJ2-1; D assignment may be TRBD1 or TRBD2 (7 bases each). Germline V gene sequence: CDR1 SGHRS, CDR2 YFSETQ. Trimming took off 0 bases at V and 13 bases at J, with 17 bases between the two ends. This CDR3 region has 14 residues. The chain's CDR3 is CASSLVSGGVVQFF. The CDR3 region has the DNA TGCGCCAGCAGCTTGGTTTCAGGGGGGGTTGTACAGTTCTTC. The full variable domain, with the rest looked up from reference TRBV5-1 and TRBJ2-1, is KAGVTQTPRYLIKTRGQQVTLSCSPISGHRSVSWYQQTPGQGLQFLFEYFSETQRNKGNFPGRFSGRQFSNSRSEMNVSTLELGDSALYLCASSLVSGGVVQFFGPGTRLTVL.

The V gene is TRBV6-1, the J gene TRBJ1-4; TRBD1 is a possible D gene (5 bases). V was shortened by 6 bases and J by 8 bases, with 16 bases between the two germline ends. Germline V gene data show CDR1 as MNHNS and CDR2 as SASEGT. The CDR3 sequence is 14 residues long. The CDR3: CASSAGGILEKLFF. The CDR3 DNA follows: TGTGCCAGCAGCGCGGGGGGTATCTTAGAAAAACTGTTTTTT.